This T cell receptor (beta chain) was recovered during a study of blood T cell repertoires in COVID-19. For the study at large: The United States, Italy and Spain supplied acute and convalescent COVID-19 samples. Sample material is recorded as cDNA or gDNA derived from T cells, B-cell-depleted T cells, or PBMCs.

In Seattle, patients joined the study during active infection and were tracked longitudinally. This CDR3 has 14 residues. J was trimmed by 6 bases and V by 5 bases; bases with no gene match: 6. In germline, CDR1 is MNHEY, CDR2 SVGAGI. The repertoire was sequenced with immunoSEQ multiplex PCR; TCRdb's copy has only in-frame clones and lacks some. The repertoire holds about 200,000 clones, with around 81% as singletons. This TCR derives from a man aged 60 to 69 with COVID-19, enrolled during active disease. Sequences were obtained from peripheral blood. This sequence joins TRBV6-5 and TRBJ1-5, with 8 bases lining up with TRBD1. CDR3 in DNA: TGTGCCAGCAGTCTTGGGACAGGAGGTCAGCCCCAGCATTTT. It codes for CASSLGTGGQPQHF.